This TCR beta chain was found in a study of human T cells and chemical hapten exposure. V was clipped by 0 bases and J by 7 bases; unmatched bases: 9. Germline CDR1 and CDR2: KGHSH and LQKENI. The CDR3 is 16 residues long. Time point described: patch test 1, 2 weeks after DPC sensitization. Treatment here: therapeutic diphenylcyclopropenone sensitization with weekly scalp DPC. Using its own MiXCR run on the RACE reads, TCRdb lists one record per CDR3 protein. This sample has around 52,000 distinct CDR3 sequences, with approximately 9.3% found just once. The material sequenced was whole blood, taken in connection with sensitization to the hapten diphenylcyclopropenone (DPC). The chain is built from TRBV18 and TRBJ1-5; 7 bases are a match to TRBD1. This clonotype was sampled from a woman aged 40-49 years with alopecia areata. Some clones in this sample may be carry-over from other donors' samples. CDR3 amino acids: CASSPPIGAGGQPQHF. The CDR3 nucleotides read TGTGCCAGCTCACCACCTATCGGTGCAGGGGGGCAGCCCCAGCATTTT.